These 19 T cell receptor beta chains share one sample of origin, sequenced in a study of control samples from healthy donors and cancer patients. Assay used: immunoSEQ multiplex PCR; TCRdb lists only in-frame clones, some missing. The sample shows about 110,000 clones, 85% to 90% of them seen only once. The sequenced sample was PBMCs. Receptor source: a woman aged 55-69 years with lung cancer.

The chain recombines TRBV3-1 (or the pseudogene TRBV3-2) with TRBJ2-7, with 11 nucleotides matching TRBD2. The CDR3 spans 15 residues. Looked up from germline, CDR1 is LGHDT and CDR2 is YNNKEL (reference sequence). The junction had 5 bases not matched to a gene; V was cut back by 5 bases and J by 2 bases. The CDR3 loop reads CASSLMTSGTYEQYF. CDR3 nucleotides: TGTGCCAGCAGCTTGATGACTAGCGGGACCTACGAGCAGTACTTC.

This chain connects TRBV2 to TRBJ2-1; TRBD1 might be the D (6 bases). Trimming cost V 5 bases and J 7 bases, with 9 bases left between them. CDR1 and CDR2 from the germline V gene are SNHLY and FYNNEI. The length of the CDR3 is 12 residues. The CDR3 is CASSRQGNEQFF. CDR3 bases: TGTGCCAGCAGTCGCCAGGGGAATGAGCAGTTCTTC.

The genes are TRBV7-9 and TRBJ2-7; D may be TRBD2 (6 bases). In germline, CDR1 is SEHNR, CDR2 FQNEAQ (reference sequence). The CDR3 has 17 residues. V lost 4 bases, J lost 2 bases, and 21 bases lay in between. The CDR3 loop reads CASSSTTFSGLAYEQYF. The CDR3 DNA reads TGTGCCAGCAGCTCGACAACTTTTAGCGGACTCGCCTACGAGCAGTACTTC.

This sequence joins TRBV9 and TRBJ2-5; possible D gene TRBD2, 5 bases. V gave up 4 bases and J gave up 0 bases, with 16 bases separating them. Germline lookup yields CDR1 SGDLS and CDR2 YYNGEE. CDR3 size: 16 residues. The CDR3 spells CASSRDPTRNQETQYF. The CDR3 nucleotides read TGTGCCAGCAGCCGCGACCCCACTAGAAACCAAGAGACCCAGTACTTC.

This clone was detected once. The J gene is TRBJ2-3, the V gene TRBV27; 7 bases fit TRBD1. The V gene's germline CDR1 is MNHEY and CDR2 SMNVEV (reference sequence). V was pared by 6 bases and J by 2 bases, with 11 bases of the junction left unmatched. The CDR3 consists of 16 residues. The CDR3 loop reads CASSPQDRSLTDTQYF. CDR3 bases: TGTGCCAGCAGCCCACAGGACAGGTCCCTCACAGATACGCAGTATTTT.

The genes are TRBV28 and TRBJ1-3, with D hard to call. The V gene lost 3 bases and the J gene lost 4 bases, with 4 bases spanning the gap. CDR1 and CDR2 from the germline V gene are MDHEN and SYDVKM. The CDR3 spans 12 residues. The CDR3 DNA follows: TGTGCCAGCAGTTTGATAGGAAACACCATATATTTT. Translation: CASSLIGNTIYF. Full variable domain (missing parts from reference TRBV28 and TRBJ1-3): DVKVTQSSRYLVKRTGEKVFLECVQDMDHENMFWYRQDPGLGLRLIYFSYDVKMKEKGDIPEGYSVSREKKERFSLILESASTNQTSMYLCASSLIGNTIYFGEGSWLTVV.

The chain couples TRBV3-1 (or the pseudogene TRBV3-2) to TRBJ2-1, with unresolved D. The CDR3 loop spans 16 amino acids. CDR1 is LGHDT and CDR2 is YNNKEL in the germline V gene (reference sequence). Trimming shortened V by 0 bases and J by 2 bases, and 11 bases separated the two germline ends. CDR3: CASSQDLGSPYNEQFF. CDR3 coding DNA: TGTGCCAGCAGCCAAGACCTCGGCAGTCCCTACAATGAGCAGTTCTTC.

This chain joins TRBV6-5 and TRBJ2-7; the match to TRBD1 covers 8 bases. This CDR3 is 15 amino acids long. The germline gives CDR1 MNHEY, CDR2 SVGAGI. Germline trimming cut 0 bases from V and 2 bases from J; bases unmatched to any gene: 3. DNA for the CDR3: TGTGCCAGCAGTTACTCCCGGGACAGGCCCTACGAGCAGTACTTC. This codes for CASSYSRDRPYEQYF.

This chain connects TRBV3-1 (or the pseudogene TRBV3-2) to TRBJ2-3, with D maybe TRBD1 (6 bases). CDR1 is LGHDT and CDR2 is YNNKEL in the germline V gene (reference sequence). The V and J ends lost 0 bases and 1 base respectively, with 11 bases between them. The CDR3 consists of 16 residues. CDR3 in DNA: TGTGCCAGCAGCCAAGATAGGACAGTCCGCACAGATACGCAGTATTTT. Translation gives CASSQDRTVRTDTQYF.

The rearrangement uses TRBV5-1 and TRBJ1-2, with a weak D call TRBD1 (6 bases). V was pared by 0 bases and J by 3 bases, with 6 bases between. CDR3 size: 13 residues. Germline V gene lookup returns CDR1 SGHRS and CDR2 YFSETQ. The CDR3 DNA reads TGCGCCAGCAGCTTGGAGGGGGACTATGGCTACACCTTC. This translates into CASSLEGDYGYTF.

The chain uses TRBV13 and TRBJ1-3, with D hard to call. V lost 0 bases to trimming and J lost 7 bases, with 4 bases between them. Per germline, CDR1 PRHDT and CDR2 FYEKMQ (reference sequence). There are 12 residues in the CDR3. The CDR3 nucleotides read TGTGCCAGCAGCTTAGGTGAGAACACCATATATTTT. As protein: CASSLGENTIYF.

The chain carries TRBV7-3 and TRBJ1-6, with D tentatively TRBD1 (5 bases). The CDR3 runs to 14 residues. The V and J ends lost 2 bases and 10 bases respectively, with 12 bases between them. CDR1 and CDR2 from the germline V gene are SGHTA and FQGTGA. The CDR3 loop reads CASSLGQGGSPLHF. The CDR3 DNA reads TGTGCCAGCAGCTTAGGGCAGGGCGGATCACCCCTCCACTTT. The full variable domain, its missing parts supplied by reference TRBV7-3 and TRBJ1-6, is GAGVSQTPSNKVTEKGKYVELRCDPISGHTALYWYRQSLGQGPEFLIYFQGTGAADDSGLPNDRFFAVRPEGSVSTLKIQRTERGDSAVYLCASSLGQGGSPLHFGNGTRLTVT.

A single count supports this clone. The junction departs from germline at one end; a sequencing error may be responsible. The rearrangement joins TRBV12-5 to TRBJ2-7, with D tentatively TRBD2 (7 bases). The CDR3 is 17 residues long. From germline, CDR1 is LGHNT and CDR2 FRNRAP. The CDR3 bases are TGTGCTCGTGGGTGGGCGCCGGGGGCGGGGGCCCGGTACGAGCAGTACTTC. Amino acids: CARGWAPGAGARYEQYF.

CDR3 DNA: TGTGCCAGCAGCCCAGAGCCGGGAAACCAAGAGACCCAGTACTTC. Translated, it gives CASSPEPGNQETQYF. The chain links TRBV5-4 to TRBJ2-5, with D possibly being TRBD2 (5 bases). Germline CDR1 and CDR2: SGHNT and YYREEE (reference sequence). Trimming cost V 4 bases and J 0 bases, with 13 bases left between them. There are 15 residues in the CDR3. The entire variable domain, with the rest obtained from reference TRBV5-4 and TRBJ2-5, is as follows: ETGVTQSPTHLIKTRGQQVTLRCSSQSGHNTVSWYQQALGQGPQFIFQYYREEENGRGNFPPRFSGLQFPNYSSELNVNALELDDSALYLCASSPEPGNQETQYFGPGTRLLVL.

The chain joins TRBV6-5 to TRBJ2-4, with no clear D. The V gene's germline CDR1 is MNHEY and CDR2 SVGAGI. V gave up 4 bases and J gave up 11 bases, with 9 bases separating them. The CDR3 has 11 amino acids. The CDR3 region is CASSSPVVQYF. The CDR3 bases are TGTGCCAGCAGTTCTCCCGTCGTTCAGTACTTC.

The V and J genes are TRBV6-5 and TRBJ2-1, with D perhaps given as TRBD1 or TRBD2 (5 bases each). This CDR3 is 13 amino acids long. Germline lookup yields CDR1 MNHEY and CDR2 SVGAGI. Trimming pared 4 bases from V and 10 bases from J, leaving 14 bases between. The CDR3 DNA sequence: TGTGCCAGCAGTTGGGGGTTCGTGGGGGAGCAGTTCTTC. Protein: CASSWGFVGEQFF.

V gene TRBV6-2 or TRBV6-3 combines with J gene TRBJ2-7; TRBD1 matches at 9 bases. The V segment lost 4 bases and the J segment 5 bases; nucleotides outside the gene matches: 6. Germline loops: CDR1 MNHEY, CDR2 SVGEGT. The CDR3 extends over 14 amino acids. The CDR3 nucleotides read TGTGCCAGCAGTTTGTGGGACAGGGCTAACGAGCAGTACTTC. Translation: CASSLWDRANEQYF.

The chain links TRBV19 to TRBJ1-5; 8 nucleotides align to TRBD1. The germline gives CDR1 LNHDA, CDR2 SQIVND (reference sequence). CDR3 length: 17 residues. The V segment lost 6 bases and the J segment 1 base; nucleotides outside the gene matches: 11. CDR3 nucleotides: TGTGCCAGTAGCCGACAGGGGACCCCAGGGAGCAATCAGCCCCAGCATTTT. Amino acid sequence: CASSRQGTPGSNQPQHF.

The chain employs TRBV2 and TRBJ2-1; the D gene is possibly TRBD1 (8 bases). The germline CDR1 and CDR2 sequences are SNHLY and FYNNEI. With 4 bases removed from V and 7 bases from J, the gap between germline ends came to 14 bases. CDR3 length: 14 amino acids. As DNA, the CDR3 is TGTGCCAGCAGTGTCAACAGGGGGGGAAATGAGCAGTTCTTC. It translates to CASSVNRGGNEQFF.